This entry lists 21 T cell receptor beta chains sequenced from one sample in a study of OX40 agonist ivuxolimab in advanced cancers. The data were produced by immunoSEQ multiplex PCR, yet TCRdb's version contains in-frame clones alone and is incomplete. The sample carries tens of thousands of clones, under 95% recorded once. Sample: CD4+ or CD8+ T cells sorted from blood, taken in a trial of the OX40 agonist ivuxolimab. These receptors all stem from an adult with an advanced solid tumor such as melanoma, head and neck, liver or kidney cancer.

The chain is built from TRBV4-1 and TRBJ2-7; TRBD2 matches 12 bases. Trimming cost V 1 base and J 11 bases; bases outside gene matches: 15. This CDR3 has 17 residues. The germline gives CDR1 MGHRA, CDR2 YSYEKL. The CDR3 here is CASSQVASGGAGPREYF. The CDR3 DNA reads TGCGCCAGCAGCCAAGTTGCTAGCGGGGGGGCCGGGCCCCGGGAGTACTTC.

The chain carries TRBV27 and TRBJ1-1; D is perhaps TRBD1 (5 bases). Trimming left V 6 bases short and J 3 bases short, with 29 bases between. This CDR3 contains 19 residues. Germline V gives CDR1 MNHEY, CDR2 SMNVEV (reference sequence). The CDR3 sequence: CASSLSLRARDHTDTEAFF. The CDR3 bases are TGTGCCAGCAGCCTCTCCCTCCGCGCCAGGGATCATACGGACACTGAAGCTTTCTTT.

A single count supports this clone. The gene calls are TRBV27 and TRBJ1-5, with D unclear. Trimming cost V 1 base and J 0 bases, with 7 bases left between them. This CDR3 comprises 15 residues. Germline V gene lookup returns CDR1 MNHEY and CDR2 SMNVEV (reference sequence). The CDR3 loop is CASSLYPGSNQPQHF. The CDR3 coding sequence is TGTGCCAGCAGTTTATATCCAGGTAGCAATCAGCCCCAGCATTTT.

V and J are TRBV27 and TRBJ2-1, with TRBD2 identical over 12 bases. Germline trimming cut 8 bases from V and 4 bases from J; bases unmatched to any gene: 6. There are 15 residues in the CDR3. CDR1 is MNHEY, CDR2 SMNVEV, per germline (reference sequence). CDR3 amino acids: CASAELAGGYNEQFF. CDR3 bases: TGTGCCAGCGCAGAACTAGCGGGAGGTTACAATGAGCAGTTCTTC.

This chain links TRBV27 with TRBJ2-5; D is unresolved. Per germline, CDR1 MNHEY and CDR2 SMNVEV (reference sequence). The germline V and J ends were trimmed by 0 bases and 1 base, with 9 bases remaining between them. This CDR3 is built from 15 residues. CDR3 protein: CASSLSEQAQETQYF. CDR3 bases: TGTGCCAGCAGTTTATCTGAGCAGGCCCAAGAGACCCAGTACTTC.

The chain carries TRBV7-6 and TRBJ1-3; D gene uncertain. Germline V gene lookup returns CDR1 SGHVS and CDR2 FNYEAQ. V gave up 6 bases and J gave up 0 bases, with 12 bases separating them. The length of the CDR3 is 15 residues. CDR3 in DNA: TGTGCCAGCAGTTCCGACGGATTCTCTGGAAACACCATATATTTT. Its protein product is CASSSDGFSGNTIYF.

The CDR3 coding sequence is TGCGCCAGCAGCCAAGATGGGTCAGGGGGGGCCTACGAGCAGTACTTC. Protein product: CASSQDGSGGAYEQYF. V usage is TRBV4-3 and J usage is TRBJ2-7; D possibly matches TRBD1 or TRBD2 (7 bases each). With 0 bases removed from V and 2 bases from J, the gap between germline ends came to 14 bases. This CDR3 has 16 amino acids. Germline V gene sequence: CDR1 LGHNA, CDR2 YSLEER.

The chain is built from TRBV13 and TRBJ2-2; D call uncertain. CDR3 length: 14 amino acids. Trimming stripped 8 bases from V and 3 bases from J, with 13 bases between. Looked up from germline, CDR1 is PRHDT and CDR2 is FYEKMQ (reference sequence). CDR3 region: CASQPDGYTGELFF. The CDR3 DNA reads as TGTGCCAGCCAACCGGACGGGTACACCGGGGAGCTGTTTTTT. The variable domain in full, completed from reference TRBV13 and TRBJ2-2, reads AAGVIQSPRHLIKEKRETATLKCYPIPRHDTVYWYQQGPGQDPQFLISFYEKMQSDKGSIPDRFSAQQFSDYHSELNMSSLELGDSALYFCASQPDGYTGELFFGEGSRLTVL.

V and J are TRBV27 and TRBJ2-3; 8 bases fit TRBD1. The germline V gene encodes CDR1 MNHEY and CDR2 SMNVEV (reference sequence). V shed 5 bases and J 4 bases; nucleotides not matched to a gene: 11. The CDR3 spans 16 residues. CDR3 protein: CASSPLAVQGADTQYF. The CDR3 nucleotides read TGTGCCAGCAGTCCGCTGGCGGTACAGGGGGCAGATACGCAGTATTTT.

CDR3 amino acids: CASSFGAAEAFF. The CDR3 coding sequence is TGTGCCAGCAGTTTCGGTGCCGCTGAAGCTTTCTTT. J is TRBJ1-1 and V is TRBV28; D unclear. This CDR3 comprises 12 residues. CDR1 and CDR2 from the germline V gene are MDHEN and SYDVKM. The V end lost 3 bases, the J end lost 6 bases, and 8 bases lay between the germline ends. The full variable domain, rest sourced from reference TRBV28 and TRBJ1-1, is DVKVTQSSRYLVKRTGEKVFLECVQDMDHENMFWYRQDPGLGLRLIYFSYDVKMKEKGDIPEGYSVSREKKERFSLILESASTNQTSMYLCASSFGAAEAFFGQGTRLTVV.

V is TRBV7-6 and J is TRBJ2-1; a weak D match, TRBD2 (5 bases). The germline V and J ends were trimmed by 0 bases and 9 bases, with 9 bases remaining between them. The CDR3 has 13 residues. CDR1 and CDR2 (germline): SGHVS, FNYEAQ. CDR3 bases: TGTGCCAGCAGCTTAGCGGAGGCGGGTGAGCAGTTCTTC. Encoded protein: CASSLAEAGEQFF.

This clone has just one count. The rearrangement links TRBV27 to TRBJ2-7, with D hard to call. V dropped 2 bases and J dropped 6 bases, with 17 bases sitting between them. CDR3 length: 15 amino acids. Per the germline V gene, CDR1 is MNHEY and CDR2 is SMNVEV (reference sequence). DNA of the CDR3: TGTGCCAGCAGTTTACTCGCACCTCAAACGGGCGAGCAGTACTTC. This codes for CASSLLAPQTGEQYF.

The chain recombines TRBV4-3 with TRBJ1-2; the D gene is possibly TRBD1 (5 bases). Looked up from germline, CDR1 is LGHNA and CDR2 is YSLEER. V lost 4 bases to trimming and J lost 8 bases, with 20 bases between them. This CDR3 has 15 residues. The CDR3 DNA follows: TGCGCCAGCAGCCCCGGGCGGGGGGGAGTGGAAGGCTACACCTTC. It is translated as CASSPGRGGVEGYTF.

V is TRBV19 and J is TRBJ1-1, with TRBD1 as a possible D gene (5 bases). The germline V and J ends were trimmed by 3 bases and 1 base, with 6 bases remaining between them. Germline assignment: CDR1 LNHDA and CDR2 SQIVND (reference sequence). This CDR3 contains 13 residues. The CDR3 protein is CASSIQGNTEAFF. CDR3 nucleotide sequence: TGTGCCAGTAGTATCCAGGGGAACACTGAAGCTTTCTTT.

This chain joins TRBV27 and TRBJ1-2; unclear D gene. Germline CDR1 and CDR2: MNHEY and SMNVEV (reference sequence). Trimming shortened V by 0 bases and J by 10 bases, and 12 bases separated the two germline ends. There are 13 residues in the CDR3. The CDR3 coding sequence is TGTGCCAGCAGTTTATCCCCCGGACGACACTACACCTTC. It encodes CASSLSPGRHYTF.

The chain joins TRBV9 to TRBJ1-2, with D hard to call. V was clipped by 3 bases and J by 5 bases, with 8 bases between them. The CDR3 length is 12 residues. Germline assignment: CDR1 SGDLS and CDR2 YYNGEE. The CDR3 bases are TGTGCCAGCAGCGGAATAGATTATGGCTACACCTTC. This encodes CASSGIDYGYTF.

V is TRBV5-4 and J is TRBJ1-4; D is possibly TRBD1 (5 bases). In germline, CDR1 is SGHNT, CDR2 YYREEE (reference sequence). Trimming removed 0 bases at V and 4 bases at J, with 13 bases between. There are 16 residues in the CDR3. The DNA of the CDR3 is TGTGCCAGCAGCTTGGAGGAGGGGTCCCTTAATGAAAAACTGTTTTTT. Translation gives CASSLEEGSLNEKLFF.

J is TRBJ2-7 and V is TRBV4-1, with D possibly TRBD1 on 5 matching bases. The CDR3 has 15 residues. The ends were cut back, 0 bases at V and 4 bases at J, with 13 bases in the middle. Germline V gives CDR1 MGHRA, CDR2 YSYEKL. CDR3 residues: CASSQEWGQLYEQYF. The CDR3 region has the DNA TGCGCCAGCAGCCAAGAATGGGGCCAGCTATACGAGCAGTACTTC.

Turning to this clone: Other nucleotide sequences in the sample specify the same CDR3. The chain is built from TRBV29-1 and TRBJ1-1; D not certain. The germline V gene encodes CDR1 SQVTM and CDR2 ANQGSEA. The CDR3 has 12 amino acids. The V and J ends lost 4 bases and 1 base respectively, with 7 bases between them. The CDR3 sequence is CSVVSGNTEAFF. CDR3 coding DNA: TGCAGCGTTGTCTCAGGGAACACTGAAGCTTTCTTT.

The genes are TRBV29-1 and TRBJ2-2; D is ambiguous. Germline V gives CDR1 SQVTM, CDR2 ANQGSEA. Trimming stripped 3 bases from V and 0 bases from J, with 8 bases between. CDR3 length equals 14 residues. The CDR3 reads CSVDTAANTGELFF. The CDR3 coding sequence is TGCAGCGTTGATACGGCCGCGAACACCGGGGAGCTGTTTTTT.

The chain joins TRBV10-2 to TRBJ2-3; TRBD2 matches 11 bases. The ends lost 6 bases at V and 0 bases at J; junction bases unmatched: 2. Germline lookup yields CDR1 WSHSY and CDR2 SAAADI. The CDR3 has 15 residues. As DNA, the CDR3 is TGCGCCAGCAGCTTAGCGGGGGGGAGCACAGATACGCAGTATTTT. Translating gives CASSLAGGSTDTQYF.